This T cell receptor (beta chain) was captured in a study of persistence of HIV-infected CD4 T cells. Points from the study as a whole: CMV- and Gag-responding cells had lower TCRbeta richness than CD3/CD28-responding cells. Within sorted populations, more oligoclonal TCRs accompanied more oligoclonal proviruses.

V shed 6 bases, J shed 3 bases, and the junction held 2 bases outside the gene matches. This CDR3 has 15 amino acids. CDR1 and CDR2 from the germline V gene are SNHLY and FYNNEI. Stimulation used 10 ug/mL lysate from CMV-infected fibroblasts. Sorting selected CD4+ T cells upregulating both CD40 ligand and CD69. For at least 4 years, plasma HIV-1 RNA was undetectable (<50 copies/mL). Donors had CD4+ T cell counts above 400 cells/uL and were CMV-seropositive. Worth noting for this clone: Its specificity is unknown.

The immunoSEQ assay was version 4, run in survey mode. Sequenced by immunoSEQ multiplex PCR; TCRdb stores in-frame clones only, minus some. The sample lists under 20,000 clones, about 84% occurring once. The J gene is TRBJ2-1, the V gene TRBV2; 13 nucleotides match TRBD2. The receptor was derived from an adult man with HIV who was CMV-seropositive. Sequencing was performed on CD4+ T cells sorted from PBMCs after approximately 20-hour stimulation, taken from a patient who received antiretroviral therapy. This chain's CDR3 is CASRTSGGFYNEQFF. The CDR3 DNA follows: TGTGCCAGCAGGACTAGCGGGGGGTTCTACAATGAGCAGTTCTTC.